The rows below give T cell receptor beta chains drawn from one sample of a study of cytomegalovirus exposure and HLA in healthy donors. Assay used: immunoSEQ multiplex PCR; TCRdb lists only in-frame clones, some missing. This sample has about 150,000 clones, with just under 85% found just once. The sequenced sample was PBMCs. These receptors came from a girl under 18 in good health and CMV-seropositive. Each CDR3 is given with its conserved first and last residue. The order of the fields is D gene, V gene, J gene, CDR3 protein. D genes are given only for firm matches.

D gene: .; V gene: TRBV20-1; J gene: TRBJ2-7; CDR3 protein: CSAPGTYEQYF
D gene: .; V gene: TRBV4-2; J gene: TRBJ2-5; CDR3 protein: CASSQETWGLKETQYF
D gene: .; V gene: TRBV25-1; J gene: TRBJ1-1; CDR3 protein: CASSALNTEAFF
D gene: TRBD1; V gene: TRBV5-1; J gene: TRBJ2-7; CDR3 protein: CASSHKGTGSPYEQYF
D gene: TRBD1; V gene: TRBV9; J gene: TRBJ1-2; CDR3 protein: CASSDWRRQGIGGYTF
D gene: .; V gene: TRBV12-5; J gene: TRBJ2-5; CDR3 protein: CASGFDTGLETQYF
D gene: .; V gene: TRBV7-8; J gene: TRBJ1-4; CDR3 protein: CASSFVSLRSPNEKLFF
D gene: .; V gene: TRBV7-8; J gene: TRBJ2-7; CDR3 protein: CASSLVPYGEQYF
D gene: .; V gene: TRBV5-1; J gene: TRBJ2-3; CDR3 protein: CASSLGGQPSTDTQYF
D gene: .; V gene: TRBV10-1; J gene: TRBJ1-4; CDR3 protein: CASSSGGDEKLFF
D gene: .; V gene: TRBV19; J gene: TRBJ2-3; CDR3 protein: CASSSGQGGHTQYF
D gene: TRBD1; V gene: TRBV30; J gene: TRBJ1-5; CDR3 protein: CASGTGGTRPQHF
D gene: .; V gene: TRBV11-3; J gene: TRBJ1-4; CDR3 protein: CASSLDGATNEKLFF
D gene: .; V gene: TRBV6-4; J gene: TRBJ1-4; CDR3 protein: CASSEGGSNEKLFF
D gene: TRBD2; V gene: TRBV4-1; J gene: TRBJ2-5; CDR3 protein: CASSWGIAGLRETQYF
D gene: .; V gene: TRBV9; J gene: TRBJ1-2; CDR3 protein: CASSGRQNYGYTF
D gene: TRBD2; V gene: TRBV28; J gene: TRBJ2-5; CDR3 protein: CASDPAGGWVTQYF
D gene: .; V gene: TRBV6-4; J gene: TRBJ1-5; CDR3 protein: CASSEELNQPQHF
D gene: TRBD1; V gene: TRBV5-1; J gene: TRBJ1-1; CDR3 protein: CASSPGTGVRTEAFF
D gene: TRBD1; V gene: TRBV27; J gene: TRBJ1-1; CDR3 protein: CASSSPPRGQTEAFF
D gene: .; V gene: TRBV4-1; J gene: TRBJ2-7; CDR3 protein: CASSPNPSSSYEQYF
D gene: .; V gene: TRBV29-1; J gene: TRBJ1-5; CDR3 protein: CSVGGSSNQPQHF
D gene: .; V gene: TRBV5-1; J gene: TRBJ1-1; CDR3 protein: CASSLRGIEAFF
D gene: .; V gene: TRBV11-2; J gene: TRBJ1-1; CDR3 protein: CASSSLRIEAFF
D gene: TRBD2; V gene: TRBV9; J gene: TRBJ2-1; CDR3 protein: CASSPRIAGGNNEQFF
D gene: .; V gene: TRBV5-1; J gene: TRBJ1-5; CDR3 protein: CASSLGGGNQPQHF
D gene: TRBD1; V gene: TRBV27; J gene: TRBJ1-5; CDR3 protein: CASSSARTGKPQPQHF
D gene: .; V gene: TRBV5-1; J gene: TRBJ2-1; CDR3 protein: CASSLRGGQNEQFF
D gene: TRBD2; V gene: TRBV2; J gene: TRBJ2-2; CDR3 protein: CASSDGEGIGTGELFF
D gene: .; V gene: TRBV15; J gene: TRBJ1-6; CDR3 protein: CATSSFHSSYNSPLHF
D gene: .; V gene: TRBV6-6; J gene: TRBJ2-7; CDR3 protein: CASSYISADEQYF
D gene: .; V gene: TRBV6-5; J gene: TRBJ1-1; CDR3 protein: CASSRQDGGEAFF
D gene: .; V gene: TRBV6-5; J gene: TRBJ2-1; CDR3 protein: CASSYSTGYEQFF
D gene: .; V gene: TRBV18; J gene: TRBJ1-1; CDR3 protein: CASSSGDTEAFF
D gene: .; V gene: TRBV2; J gene: TRBJ2-3; CDR3 protein: CASRAGDTQYF
D gene: TRBD2; V gene: TRBV9; J gene: TRBJ2-3; CDR3 protein: CASSGRSGGSTDTQYF
D gene: .; V gene: TRBV5-4; J gene: TRBJ1-4; CDR3 protein: CASSHPPAGGTEKLFF
D gene: .; V gene: TRBV5-1; J gene: TRBJ2-1; CDR3 protein: CASSSGVSYNEQFF
D gene: TRBD1; V gene: TRBV4-1; J gene: TRBJ2-1; CDR3 protein: CASRLNRDRVISSEQFF
D gene: TRBD1; V gene: TRBV7-7; J gene: .; CDR3 protein: CASSSGQHKETQYF
D gene: .; V gene: TRBV29-1; J gene: TRBJ1-2; CDR3 protein: CSVELGSRGGYTF
D gene: .; V gene: TRBV2; J gene: TRBJ1-5; CDR3 protein: CASSRTGSNQPQHF
D gene: .; V gene: TRBV21-1; J gene: TRBJ1-2; CDR3 protein: CASSSTRANYGYTF
D gene: .; V gene: TRBV5-1; J gene: TRBJ2-5; CDR3 protein: CASSPNPTGPETQYF
D gene: .; V gene: TRBV7-9; J gene: TRBJ2-7; CDR3 protein: CASSLRGYSYEQYF
D gene: .; V gene: TRBV5-5; J gene: TRBJ1-1; CDR3 protein: CASSLGPVNTEAFF
D gene: .; V gene: TRBV5-1; J gene: TRBJ2-5; CDR3 protein: CASASTTQETQYF
D gene: .; V gene: TRBV2; J gene: TRBJ2-3; CDR3 protein: CASRSGEYGTDTQYF
D gene: TRBD1; V gene: TRBV5-6; J gene: TRBJ1-5; CDR3 protein: CASSKTGQSNNQPQHF
D gene: .; V gene: TRBV11-2; J gene: TRBJ1-1; CDR3 protein: CASSSRVNTEAFF
D gene: TRBD1; V gene: TRBV9; J gene: TRBJ1-2; CDR3 protein: CASSGQGDLNYGYTF
D gene: TRBD1; V gene: TRBV7-9; J gene: TRBJ1-1; CDR3 protein: CASSLDSWTGVGDTEAFF